The present T cell receptor (beta chain) was sequenced within a study of cytomegalovirus exposure and HLA in healthy donors. As for the study in general: Of the donors genotyped, several hundred in all, around 77% fell in the Caucasian-associated ancestry cluster.

Findings and limits, study-wide: A list of approximately 160 TCR beta chains associated with cytomegalovirus was given. According to an earlier analysis, most TCR beta V segments yielded productive rearrangements about 90% or about 30% of the time. A link between a missense DCLRE1C variant and TCR beta V- and J-gene trimming emerged from a later analysis.

Concerning this clone: What it recognizes is unknown.

This PCR relied on a set of 60 Vbeta primers and 13 Jbeta primers. Profiled with immunoSEQ multiplex PCR; TCRdb holds only in-frame clones, not every one. The sample holds approximately 170,000 clones; roughly 72% are singletons and the top ten take 2% to 2.5%. Looked up from germline, CDR1 is MGHRA and CDR2 is YSYEKL. The junction had 7 bases not matched to a gene; V was cut back by 3 bases and J by 6 bases. CDR3 length: 16 residues. The sample taken for sequencing was PBMCs. The chain links TRBV4-1 to TRBJ2-2, with 10 bases fitting TRBD1. The source is a woman aged 25-40 years in good health and CMV-seropositive. This CDR3 reads CASSHIKGQGSGELFF. CDR3 nucleotides: TGCGCCAGCAGCCATATCAAGGGACAGGGGTCCGGGGAGCTGTTTTTT.